This T cell receptor (beta chain) was identified during a study of blood T cell repertoires in COVID-19 (dated by TCRdb to the early 2020s). In the study overall: Samples from collaborators originated in the United States, Italy and Spain and spanned both the acute and convalescent phases of COVID-19. Where available, HLA class I and class II types were obtained from metadata supplied by the sample provider rather than from assay-based typing. The repertoires were released in a freely available public database intended as a resource for research on the immune response to SARS-CoV-2. The prospective study material was composed of cDNA or gDNA derived from T cells, B-cell-depleted T cells, or PBMCs. Samples were obtained from the ongoing ImmuneRACE study (first 160 participants) and from 1,254 subjects provided by 6 global collaborators. The dataset comprised deeply sampled blood TCRbeta repertoires from subjects exposed to, actively infected with, or recovered from COVID-19. The sample metadata nearly always contained a de-identified subject ID, COVID-19 status, age in years and sex.

With respect to this clone: Which antigen it targets is not known. Base-call qualities are not available, and no considerably larger clone is one nucleotide away.

Collaborating institutions collected whole blood in K2EDTA tubes following their own protocols. For TCRbeta analysis, collaborator samples were shipped as frozen whole blood, as isolated PBMCs, or as DNA extracted from either sample type. The investigation overall reported the following: The amount of clinical and demographic metadata varied by source and participant and was provided uncurated.

Trimming accounts for 1 base at V and 5 bases at J, while the number of junction bases matched to no gene is 3. CDR1 is given as SGHRS and CDR2 as YFSETQ, both from the germline V gene. The cysteine opens and the phenylalanine closes a CDR3 of 15 amino acids. CDR3 DNA only is kept here, 45 bases in frame from base 1. TCRbeta CDR3 regions were amplified from genomic DNA using the immunoSEQ Assay, a bias-controlled multiplex PCR. The paper's data handling went like this. Nucleated cell counts per sample were estimated from amplification of reference gene primers within the assay. Sequence reads were collapsed and filtered to measure the absolute abundance of every unique TCRbeta CDR3 rearrangement. For each sample, productive Simpson clonality was calculated by taking the square root of Simpson's diversity index across productive rearrangements. The table was pulled from immuneACCESS by TCRdb, which kept in-frame rearrangements only. Such tables lose some clones; where checked, under half of the loss comes from unresolved V genes, and the rest has no known cause. V and J calls and clone size follow that table, whereas D and trimming were derived from the DNA. Present in this sample are under 110,000 clones, about 84% of which were seen just once. Of the sample, roughly 13% falls within the top ten clones.

Specimen: peripheral blood. The V and J segments used are TRBV5-1 and TRBJ2-5; 12 middle bases align to TRBD2. The origin of this receptor is a woman aged 55-75 years with acute or convalescent COVID-19. CDR3 region: CASSLLGLAGETQYF. The DNA reads as follows: TGCGCCAGCAGCTTGCTAGGACTAGCGGGGGAGACCCAGTACTTC.